Reported below is one T cell receptor beta chain. What it binds is unknown. Purity of each sorted population was above 95%. This sample is part of a study of beta chain features in type 1 diabetes. The study's findings and limits: Moderate yet significant TCRB CDR3 shortening was seen in Type 1 diabetes patients in all four CD4+ subsets.

As every portion of the isolated RNA was reverse transcribed, the sequencing read expressed TCRB transcripts. Clones were read by immunoSEQ multiplex PCR, and TCRdb kept only the in-frame ones, dropping some. Of 95,000 to 150,000 clones in the sample, 16% are singletons; the top ten hold about 2.1%. This clonotype was sampled from a young man with type 1 diabetes. Sequenced material: central memory CD4+ T cells from blood.

The CDR3 DNA sequence: TGTGCCAGCAGCTGGACCGGGAGGGGTGAAGCTTTCTTT. Protein sequence: CASSWTGRGEAFF. The rearrangement links TRBV7-9 to TRBJ1-1; tentative D call: TRBD1 (5 bases). The germline CDR1 and CDR2 sequences are SEHNR and FQNEAQ (reference sequence). The CDR3 runs 13 residues. Trimming removed 4 bases from V and 7 bases from J, with 13 bases in between.